This section outlines one T cell receptor (beta chain) sequence together with its context. This CDR3 is built from 13 residues. V gave up 8 bases and J gave up 8 bases, with 20 bases separating them. Per the germline V gene, CDR1 is SQVTM and CDR2 is ANQGSEA. The sample comes from a study of blood T cell repertoires in COVID-19. On the study more broadly: The United States, Italy and Spain were the sources of the acute and convalescent COVID-19 samples. T cells, B-cell-depleted T cells, or PBMCs provided the cDNA or gDNA that served as material.

Original processing methods: Estimates of nucleated cell counts were drawn from the amplification of reference gene primers. TCRdb's table, derived via immunoSEQ multiplex PCR, lists solely in-frame clones and lacks some. V and J calls and clone size are as listed in that table; D and trimming were resolved from the DNA. In the table there are about 170,000 clones, around 87% of which are singletons. The rearrangement links TRBV29-1 to TRBJ2-3, with a tentative D call TRBD2 (6 bases). This TCR derives from a woman aged 80 or over with COVID-19, enrolled during active disease. The specimen was peripheral blood. The CDR3 region has the DNA TGCAGCTGCCCGGGAGAGGGTGTGTTTACGCAGTATTTT. Translating gives CSCPGEGVFTQYF.